These 5 T cell receptor beta chains were sequenced from one sample in a study of cytomegalovirus exposure and HLA in healthy donors (dated by TCRdb to about 2017). Library prep was done by the immunoSEQ multiplex PCR assay. For the multiplex PCR, a mixture combining 60 forward primers for TCR Vbeta segments and 13 reverse primers for TCR Jbeta segments was used. The clones in this table, taken by TCRdb from immuneACCESS, are in-frame only. Not every clone is retained; where verified, under half of the shortfall comes from an unresolved V gene, and the cause of the rest is unknown. For this sample the table gives 100,000 to 150,000 clones, of which roughly 82% were detected only once. The ten biggest clones cover approximately 1.1% of the sample. The sequencing input was PBMCs. The receptors here all came from a boy between 5 and 17 years old in good health and CMV-seronegative.

The V and J genes are TRBV7-2 and TRBJ2-5, with TRBD1 identical over 9 bases. V trimming: 6 bases; J trimming: 5 bases; junction bases outside the gene matches: 10. Per the germline V gene, CDR1 is SGHTA and CDR2 is FQGNSA. The CDR3 is made up of 15 amino acids. CDR3 region: CASSLVGTGLETQYF. The CDR3 DNA reads TGTGCCAGCAGTCTAGTGGGGACAGGGCTGGAGACCCAGTACTTC.

The chain links TRBV2 to TRBJ2-7, with 11 positions matching TRBD1. Looked up from germline, CDR1 is SNHLY and CDR2 is FYNNEI. The CDR3 has 14 amino acids. V lost 6 bases, J lost 4 bases, and 5 bases stayed unmatched. The CDR3 bases are TGTGCCAGCAGGATGGACAGGGGGCAATACGAGCAGTACTTC. Its protein product is CASRMDRGQYEQYF.

This clone was counted a single time. The J gene is TRBJ1-2, the V gene TRBV4-1; perhaps TRBD1 as D (6 bases). V shed 3 bases and J shed 4 bases, with 12 bases lying between them. This CDR3 has 14 residues. Germline V gene lookup returns CDR1 MGHRA and CDR2 YSYEKL. CDR3 protein: CASSQTRRGYGYTF. CDR3 nucleotides: TGCGCCAGCAGCCAGACACGCAGGGGCTATGGCTACACCTTC.

V and J are TRBV5-1 and TRBJ1-6, with a possible D match to TRBD1 (5 bases). Per the germline V gene, CDR1 is SGHRS and CDR2 is YFSETQ. The CDR3 totals 15 residues. Trimming left V 5 bases short and J 9 bases short, with 18 bases between. For the CDR3, the DNA is TGCGCCAGCAGATCCGGAGGGGAGCCGGCTTCACCCCTCCACTTT. Its translation: CASRSGGEPASPLHF.

Here the CDR3 DNA reads TGTGCCAGTAGTCCCCAAGGAGGGAGGGGGCAGCCCCAGCATTTT. Translating gives CASSPQGGRGQPQHF. The rearrangement uses TRBV19 and TRBJ1-5, with D maybe TRBD1 (6 bases). The germline gives CDR1 LNHDA, CDR2 SQIVND (reference sequence). The V end lost 5 bases, the J end lost 7 bases, and 18 bases lay between the germline ends. CDR3 length equals 15 residues.